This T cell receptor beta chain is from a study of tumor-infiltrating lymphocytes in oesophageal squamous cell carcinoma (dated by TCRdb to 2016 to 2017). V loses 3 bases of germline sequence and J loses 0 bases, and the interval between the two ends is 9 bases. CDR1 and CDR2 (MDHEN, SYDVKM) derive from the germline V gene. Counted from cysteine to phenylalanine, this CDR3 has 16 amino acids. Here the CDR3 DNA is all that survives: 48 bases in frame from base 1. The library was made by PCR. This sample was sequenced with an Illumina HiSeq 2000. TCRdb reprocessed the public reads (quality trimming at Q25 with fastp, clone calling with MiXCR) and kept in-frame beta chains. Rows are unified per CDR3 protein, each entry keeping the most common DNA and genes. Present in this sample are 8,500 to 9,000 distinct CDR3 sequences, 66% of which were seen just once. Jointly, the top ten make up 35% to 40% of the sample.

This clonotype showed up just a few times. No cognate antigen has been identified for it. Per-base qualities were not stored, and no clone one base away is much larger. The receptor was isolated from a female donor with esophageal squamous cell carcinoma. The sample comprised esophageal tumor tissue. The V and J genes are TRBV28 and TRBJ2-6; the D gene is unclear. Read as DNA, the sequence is TGTGCCAGCAGTTTCAGGCTTATCTCTGGGGCCAACGTCCTGACTTTC. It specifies CASSFRLISGANVLTF. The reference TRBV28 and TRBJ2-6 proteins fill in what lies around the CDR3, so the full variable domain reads DVKVTQSSRYLVKRTGEKVFLECVQDMDHENMFWYRQDPGLGLRLIYFSYDVKMKEKGDIPEGYSVSREKKERFSLILESASTNQTSMYLCASSFRLISGANVLTFGAGSRLTVL.